This T cell receptor (beta chain) appears in the sequencing data of a study of beta chain features in type 1 diabetes (dated by TCRdb to the late 2010s). For context, the study as a whole: Mean age, gender distribution, total cell number and subset yield were not different between patients and healthy donors. A total of roughly 100,000,000 sorted cells were examined across all samples, and the number of cells per subset was strongly correlated with RNA yield. The study compared the TCRB repertoires of sorted circulating CD4+ T cell subsets in recently diagnosed type 1 diabetes patients with those in matched healthy donors. Regulatory and stem cell-like memory subsets were obtained from only 8 patients and about eight healthy donors, while naive and central memory subsets were obtained from all 30 or so donors. The study at large found these results: At VDJ recombination sites, patients with type 1 diabetes made fewer insertions and deleted more nucleotides, a pattern implying thymic rearrangement abnormalities. In all four CD4+ subsets, TCRB CDR3 length was moderately but significantly shorter in type 1 diabetes patients. Naive, central memory and regulatory TCRB repertoires appeared more similar among patients than among healthy donors. Only small numbers of individuals were included in the HLA sub-analyses, which left unresolved whether HLA type had any influence on TCRB rearrangement. Because cDNA was sequenced instead of genomic DNA, highly expressing activated cells could be over-represented, though the groups showed no difference in activation or CD3 levels. Shorter templates might have been favored by PCR, but patient and control samples were amplified and corrected together, so both groups would have been affected equally by any skew.

Each donor gave one peripheral blood draw, averaging about 120 mL, which was collected into heparinised tubes. A BD FACSAria II was used to sort naive, central memory, regulatory and stem cell-like memory CD4+ T cells with a panel that included CD45RO, CCR7, CD25, CD127, CD95 and CD27. Purity was above 95% for every sorted population. PBMCs were isolated right away by Lymphoprep density gradient centrifugation and were stained directly, without culture. So that batch effects would be minimized, each experiment stained and sorted samples in pairs, pairing one healthy donor with one patient. On this clone: What this receptor recognizes is not known. Per-base quality was not reported, and no clone a single base away is much larger than it.

All of the isolated RNA was reverse transcribed with the High Capacity cDNA Reverse Transcription Kit, so expressed TCRB transcripts were sequenced. Deep immunoSEQ sequencing was applied to naive, central memory and regulatory T cell samples, giving an average of roughly 3.5 million total reads per sample. After sorted cells were lysed in RLT buffer, RNA was extracted with DNase-treated RNeasy Micro or Mini kits, with the choice depending on cell number. Each cell subset was processed on its own to prevent cross-contamination, while patient and healthy donor samples were processed together. The immunoSEQ multiplex PCR was used to amplify TCRB sequences from cDNA, generating 87-bp fragments that spanned the CDR3 region. The amplicons were sequenced using the Illumina HiSeq platform. As for the authors' bioinformatics: PCR bias was corrected computationally using synthetic template baselines, and reads within Hamming distance 2 were collapsed, with unmergeable singletons discarded. Reads were aligned to IMGT to assign V, D and J genes, CDR3 length, and insertions or deletions at six rearrangement sites. Clonotype counts were normalized to sorted cell number within each subset before computing true diversity and Gini coefficients with the tcR R package. The overlap coefficient, calculated on TCRB nucleotide sequences, was used to measure repertoire sharing. As a proxy for the pre-selection repertoire, out-of-frame TCRB sequences from naive cells were analyzed. TCRdb carries this immuneACCESS record with in-frame sequences only. Its versions omit some clonotypes, under half of them owing to an unresolved V gene in the studies checked, with the rest unexplained. D and trimming come from the DNA, and the V and J calls and clone size come from that table. For this sample there are approximately 260,000 clones; roughly 22% appear just once. The ten biggest clones cover approximately 0.029% of the sample.

This receptor was taken from a woman between 40 and 55 years old with type 1 diabetes. The specimen was naive CD4+ T cells from blood. The meaning of the sample's cell subset or site label: true naive CD4+ T cells.

The DNA reads as follows: TGCAGCGTTGCCCCGGGAGGTAATCAGCCCCAGCATTTT. Its translation reads: CSVAPGGNQPQHF. The chain employs TRBV29-1 and TRBJ1-5; the D gene is not confidently resolved. CDR1 and CDR2, per the germline V gene, are SQVTM and ANQGSEA. The CDR3 holds 13 amino acids from the cysteine to the phenylalanine. Only the CDR3 part of the read is kept: 39 bases, read in frame from the first base. Between the V and J ends, shortened by 4 bases and 4 bases respectively, the junction contains 11 bases.